The following is a TCR beta chain sequence with its context. Its antigen is as yet unknown. High-throughput TCR beta sequencing covered peripheral CD8+ and CD4+ T cells. Each Susac syndrome patient had definite or probable disease by recently defined criteria. With V trimmed by 2 bases and J by 7 bases, 11 bases remained unmatched. Germline V gene data show CDR1 as MNHEY and CDR2 as SVGAGI. This CDR3 is 17 amino acids long. RNA was extracted with the RNeasy kit, and a quantity of roughly 0.5 to 1 ug was reverse transcribed using random hexamers. TCR beta CDR3 was amplified by immunoSEQ covering 54 Vbeta and 13 Jbeta. TCRdb reprocessed the immunoSEQ multiplex PCR reads with MiXCR, giving one entry per CDR3 protein. The profile shows around 170,000 distinct CDR3 sequences, 95% of them singletons. This specimen comes from a study of CD8 T cells in Susac syndrome. Study-wide results and caveats: Clonal expansion of CD8+ cells in Susac peaked in TEMRA cells (and in active patients).

This chain links TRBV6-5 with TRBJ2-2, with 9 bases matching TRBD2. Sequenced input: CD8+ T cells from PBMCs. The sequence was collected from a human donor with Susac syndrome. DNA of the CDR3: TGTGCCAGCAGTTACGAGTTGCGGGAGGGCCCAGGCGGGGAGCTGTTTTTT. It specifies CASSYELREGPGGELFF.